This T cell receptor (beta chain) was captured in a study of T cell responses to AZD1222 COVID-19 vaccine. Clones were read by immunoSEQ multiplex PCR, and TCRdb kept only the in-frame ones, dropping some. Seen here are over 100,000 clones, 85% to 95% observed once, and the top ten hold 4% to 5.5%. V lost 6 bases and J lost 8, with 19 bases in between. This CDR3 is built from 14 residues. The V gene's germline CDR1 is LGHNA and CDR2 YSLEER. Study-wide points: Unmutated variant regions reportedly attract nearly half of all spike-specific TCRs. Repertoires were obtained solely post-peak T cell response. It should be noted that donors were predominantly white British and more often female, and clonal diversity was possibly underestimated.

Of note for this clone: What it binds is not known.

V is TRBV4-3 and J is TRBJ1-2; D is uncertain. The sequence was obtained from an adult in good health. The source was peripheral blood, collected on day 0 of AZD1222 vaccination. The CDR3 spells CASRGKRAVGGYTF. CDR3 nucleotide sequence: TGCGCCAGCAGAGGAAAAAGGGCCGTAGGAGGCTACACCTTC.